Listed below are T cell receptor beta chains from one sample, sequenced in a study of breast tumors, draining lymph nodes, adjacent tissues. TCRdb itself ran the multiplex PCR reads through MiXCR, one entry per CDR3 protein. This table has about 21,000 distinct CDR3 sequences, roughly 50% appearing once. Sequencing input: breast tumor tissue. Receptors were obtained from a female donor with breast cancer. Some clones in this sample may be carry-over from other donors' samples. Each CDR3 is given with its conserved first and last residue.

j_call v_call cdr3_aa
. TRBV20-1 CIGTSGSTDTQHF
TRBJ1-5 TRBV5-4 CASSSRGINQPRHF
TRBJ1-2 TRBV2 CASSEDAWTNYGYTF
TRBJ1-4 TRBV20-1 CSARDYRGSEKLFF
TRBJ2-2 TRBV2 CASSEDRGGGELFF
TRBJ2-1 TRBV6-2/TRBV6-3 CASNPGQGSDEQFF
TRBJ1-1 TRBV5-6 CASSLMGNTEAFF
TRBJ1-5 TRBV19 CASSKAPVSNQPQHF
TRBJ1-2 TRBV20-1 CSARVGIRDGYTF
TRBJ2-3 TRBV10-1 CASSEFGATDTQYF
TRBJ1-2 TRBV19 CASSIQMDRALGGYTF
TRBJ2-1 TRBV29-1 CSVEVYEQFF
TRBJ2-1 TRBV24-1 CATSETGLQSYNEQFF
TRBJ1-6 TRBV7-2 CASSYRGDSPLHF
TRBJ1-2 TRBV4-3 CASSQSLAGGYTF
TRBJ2-6 TRBV2 CASRPGLRTRGANVLTF
TRBJ2-2 TRBV24-1 CATTGTGVTGELFF
TRBJ2-7 TRBV9 CASSVASGASSYEQYF
TRBJ1-4 TRBV6-2/TRBV6-3 CASSYSGFGEKLFF
TRBJ2-3 TRBV4-2 CASSPPGTSVTYF
TRBJ2-7 TRBV20-1 CSARSYRGGGTSGPHGAYEQYF
TRBJ2-1 TRBV5-1 CASSVGGTQNEQFF
TRBJ2-7 TRBV6-1 CASSEVHRGYEQYF
TRBJ2-3 TRBV5-6 CASPGLSTDTQYF
TRBJ2-7 TRBV9 CASSVEGGRELKTYEQYF
TRBJ2-7 TRBV20-1 CSATEGLAGAPSYEQYF
TRBJ2-7 TRBV20-1 CSASSGLEVAYEQYF
TRBJ2-5 TRBV19 CASSRAYWGQRETQCF
TRBJ1-5 TRBV11-3 CASRPPGQGNQPQHF
TRBJ2-7 TRBV10-3 CAISESEQGGEQYF
TRBJ2-7 TRBV6-6 CASRHSGTSGGTYEQYF
TRBJ1-5 TRBV29-1 CSVSQGASNQPQHF
TRBJ2-5 TRBV4-1 CASSHGETQYF
TRBJ2-1 TRBV12-5 CASGPGLAGGPGNEQFF
TRBJ2-1 TRBV5-6 CASSFGTSGRWFDEQFF
TRBJ1-2 TRBV20-1 CSARETYYGYTF
TRBJ2-7 TRBV10-2 CASSVTSGTYEQYF
TRBJ2-5 TRBV11-3 CASIPQTSGSTETQYF
TRBJ2-2 TRBV12-3/TRBV12-4 CASRRRGSSTGELFF
TRBJ2-5 TRBV20-1 CSARGLAGIQETQYF
TRBJ1-3 TRBV2 CASNGNSGNTIYF
TRBJ2-6 TRBV5-5 CASSLSGGANVLTF